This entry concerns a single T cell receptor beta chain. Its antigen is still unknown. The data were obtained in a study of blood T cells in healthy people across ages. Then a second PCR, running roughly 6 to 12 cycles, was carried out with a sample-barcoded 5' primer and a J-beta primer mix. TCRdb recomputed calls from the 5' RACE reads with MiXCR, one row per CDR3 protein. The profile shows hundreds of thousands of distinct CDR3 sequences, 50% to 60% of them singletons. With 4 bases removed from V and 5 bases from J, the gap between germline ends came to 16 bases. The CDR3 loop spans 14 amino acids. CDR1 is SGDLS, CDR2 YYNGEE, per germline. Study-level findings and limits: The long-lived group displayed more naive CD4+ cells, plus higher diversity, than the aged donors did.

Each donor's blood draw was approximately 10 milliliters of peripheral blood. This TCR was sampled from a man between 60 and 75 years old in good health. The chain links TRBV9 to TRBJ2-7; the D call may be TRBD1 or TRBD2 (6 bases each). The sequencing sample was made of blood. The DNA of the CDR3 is TGTGCCAGCAGCCCAGAGGTGGGGGGCAACGAGCAGTACTTC. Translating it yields CASSPEVGGNEQYF.